This T cell receptor beta chain came from a study of CD8+ T cells in alopecia areata. Following extraction, RNA underwent reverse transcription to cDNA, which served as the sequencing template. Sequencing used immunoSEQ multiplex PCR; TCRdb keeps in-frame clones, though not all of them. The sample shows roughly 180,000 clones, around 63% of them seen only once. Sample: CD4+ T cells sorted from blood, taken at week 0. This clonotype was sampled from a human donor with alopecia areata.

The CDR3 coding sequence is TGTGCCAGCAGCCAACATTCGACAGGGAAAAACATTCAGTACTTC. It yields the protein CASSQHSTGKNIQYF. The chain combines TRBV11-2 with TRBJ2-4; the match to TRBD1 covers 7 bases. Germline loops: CDR1 SGHAT, CDR2 FQNNGV. The CDR3 is made up of 15 amino acids. The V and J ends lost 5 bases and 4 bases, in that order; junction bases with no gene match: 8. The entire variable domain, with the rest obtained from reference TRBV11-2 and TRBJ2-4, is as follows: EAGVAQSPRYKIIEKRQSVAFWCNPISGHATLYWYQQILGQGPKLLIQFQNNGVVDDSQLPKDRFSAERLKGVDSTLKIQPAKLEDSAVYLCASSQHSTGKNIQYFGAGTRLSVL.